This TCR beta chain was profiled in a study of shared clonotypes between healthy human individuals. This CDR3 has 13 residues. Germline values: CDR1 SGHRS, CDR2 YFSETQ. Trimming took off 8 bases at V and 7 bases at J, with 16 bases between the two ends. This table comes from immunoSEQ multiplex PCR, and its TCRdb copy is limited to in-frame clones, with some not included. The data hold some 2.4 million clones, with under 95% observed a single time. The sequenced sample consisted of naive CD4+ T cells from PBMCs. As to subset: CD45RA+ positively selected. This chain connects TRBV5-1 to TRBJ2-1; possibly TRBD1 for D (8 bases). The source of this sequence is a man aged 18 to 29 in good health. Some clones in this sample may be carry-over from other donors' samples. For the CDR3, the DNA is TGCGCCAGTTCGACAGGGGAGGGGAATGAGCAGTTCTTC. It translates to CASSTGEGNEQFF.